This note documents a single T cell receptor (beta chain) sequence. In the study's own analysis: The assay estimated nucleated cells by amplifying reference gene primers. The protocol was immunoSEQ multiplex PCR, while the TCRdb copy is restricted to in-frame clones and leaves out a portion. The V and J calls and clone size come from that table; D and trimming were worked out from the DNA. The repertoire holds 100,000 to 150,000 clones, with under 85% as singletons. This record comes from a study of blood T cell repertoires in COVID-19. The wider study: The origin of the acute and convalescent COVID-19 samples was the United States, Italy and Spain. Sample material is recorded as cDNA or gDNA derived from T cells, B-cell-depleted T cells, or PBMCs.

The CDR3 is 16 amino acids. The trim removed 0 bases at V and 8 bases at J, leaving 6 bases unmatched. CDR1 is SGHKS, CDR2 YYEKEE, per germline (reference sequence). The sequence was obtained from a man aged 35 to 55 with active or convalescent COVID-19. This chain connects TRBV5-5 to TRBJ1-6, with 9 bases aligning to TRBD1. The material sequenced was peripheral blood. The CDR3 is CASSLDPTGGYSPLHF. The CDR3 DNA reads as TGTGCCAGCAGCTTGGACCCGACAGGGGGGTATTCACCCCTCCACTTT.